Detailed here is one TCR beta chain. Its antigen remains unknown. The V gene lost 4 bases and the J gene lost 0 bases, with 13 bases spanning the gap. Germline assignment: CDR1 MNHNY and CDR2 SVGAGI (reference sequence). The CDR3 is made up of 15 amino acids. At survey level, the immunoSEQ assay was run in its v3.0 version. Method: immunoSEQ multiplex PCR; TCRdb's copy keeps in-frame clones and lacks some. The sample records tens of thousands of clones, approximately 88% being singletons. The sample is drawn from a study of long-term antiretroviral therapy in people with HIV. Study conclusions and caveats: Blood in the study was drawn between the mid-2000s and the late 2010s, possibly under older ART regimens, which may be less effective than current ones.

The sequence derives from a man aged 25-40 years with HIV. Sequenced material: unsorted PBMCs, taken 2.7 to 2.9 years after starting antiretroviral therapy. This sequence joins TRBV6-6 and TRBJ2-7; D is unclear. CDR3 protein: CASSSPALSSYEQYF. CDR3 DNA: TGTGCCAGCAGTTCCCCGGCGCTGAGCTCCTACGAGCAGTACTTC.